This T cell receptor beta chain stems from a study of control samples from healthy donors and cancer patients. This CDR3 is built from 13 residues. V was clipped by 1 base and J by 2 bases, with 2 bases between them. CDR1 and CDR2 (germline): KGHDR, SFDVKD. Clones were read by immunoSEQ multiplex PCR, and TCRdb kept only the in-frame ones, dropping some. The sample has fewer than 15,000 clones, about 76% seen once. Regarding this clone: Different DNA sequences within this sample yield the same CDR3.

This TCR was recovered from a male donor with melanoma. Sequences were obtained from formalin-fixed, paraffin-embedded tissue. The gene calls are TRBV24-1 and TRBJ1-5, with D unresolved. The CDR3 protein is CATSDFGNQPQHF. CDR3 DNA: TGTGCCACCAGTGATTTTGGCAATCAGCCCCAGCATTTT.